The source of this T cell receptor (beta chain) is a study of control samples from healthy donors and cancer patients. The CDR3 is 14 amino acids. Trimming cost V 0 bases and J 1 base, with 6 bases left between them. Germline CDR1 MNHEY, CDR2 SVGAGI. Sequenced by immunoSEQ multiplex PCR; TCRdb stores in-frame clones only, minus some. The data contain tens of thousands of clones, 94% of them singletons. Sequences were obtained from blood. J is TRBJ1-1 and V is TRBV6-5; D gene unclear. The receptor was derived from a man aged 30-40 years in good health. CDR3 amino acids: CASSYSARNTEAFF. The DNA of the CDR3 is TGTGCCAGCAGTTACTCCGCAAGGAACACTGAAGCTTTCTTT.